A selection of T cell receptor beta chains follows, all from one sample in a study of T cell responses to AZD1222 COVID-19 vaccine. The method was immunoSEQ multiplex PCR; TCRdb's version includes in-frame clones alone and lacks a portion of them. The sample lists around 180,000 clones, 90% occurring once. Sample: peripheral blood, taken on day 0 of AZD1222 vaccination. These receptors were collected from an adult in good health. CDR3s include the opening cysteine and the closing phenylalanine or tryptophan. D genes are given only for firm matches. The listing skips clone size in some rows; elsewhere it reads once, few, many or a size class.

abundance	d_gene	j_gene	v_gene	CDR3nt	CDR3aa
.	.	TRBJ2-3	TRBV6-5	TGTGCCAGCACCGACGTCACAGATACGCAGTATTTT	CASTDVTDTQYF
.	TRBD1	TRBJ1-4	TRBV7-2	TGTGCCAGCAGCCCGGACAGGTTCTCTGAAAAACTGTTTTTT	CASSPDRFSEKLFF
.	.	TRBJ2-3	TRBV4-3	TGCGCCAGCAGCCAAGTAACCGGGGGTGGGACAGATACGCAGTATTTT	CASSQVTGGGTDTQYF
.	.	TRBJ2-7	TRBV5-1	TGCGCCAGCAGCTCAATGGGAGCCGGGATTGGCGAGCAGTACTTC	CASSSMGAGIGEQYF
.	TRBD1	TRBJ2-1	TRBV4-3	TGCGCCAGCAGCCAATCGGGACAGGACCCCTACAATGAGCAGTTCTTC	CASSQSGQDPYNEQFF
.	.	TRBJ2-7	TRBV6-5	TGTGCCAGCAGCCCCAGGACTGGGAGCTCCTACGAGCAGTACTTC	CASSPRTGSSYEQYF
.	.	TRBJ2-2	TRBV5-1	TGCGCCAGCAGCTTGGAGGTCGGGGATTTCACCGGGGAGCTGTTTTTT	CASSLEVGDFTGELFF
.	.	TRBJ2-1	TRBV27	TGTGCCAGCAGGTCTACGGTACCCTACAATGAGCAGTTCTTC	CASRSTVPYNEQFF
.	.	TRBJ2-7	TRBV6-1	TGTGCCAGCAGTGACAGCTCCTACGAGCAGTACTTC	CASSDSSYEQYF
once	TRBD1	TRBJ1-2	TRBV27	TGTGCCAGCAGTCCCGCGGGACAGGGGCGAAATAACTATGGCTACACCTTC	CASSPAGQGRNNYGYTF
.	.	TRBJ1-4	TRBV25-1	TGTGCCAGCAGATCCCTACAGGCGTCGGGGGAAAAACTGTTTTTT	CASRSLQASGEKLFF
once	.	TRBJ2-7	TRBV12-3/TRBV12-4	TGTGCCAGCAGTTTTGGGTACGAGCAGTACTTC	CASSFGYEQYF
.	TRBD1	TRBJ1-1	TRBV3-1/TRBV3-2	TGTGCCAGCAGCACCGGGACAGGGAACACTGAAGCTTTCTTT	CASSTGTGNTEAFF
few	.	TRBJ2-2	TRBV27	TGTGCCAGCAGTTTGTCAGGGAGTTCCGGGGAGCTGTTTTTT	CASSLSGSSGELFF
.	.	TRBJ1-3	TRBV4-3	TGCGCCAGCAGCCAAGATCCTGGAAACACCATATATTTT	CASSQDPGNTIYF
.	.	TRBJ1-4	TRBV18	TGTGCCAGCTCACTCAGGGGATCTAATGAAAAACTGTTTTTT	CASSLRGSNEKLFF
.	.	TRBJ1-1	TRBV4-3	TGCGCCAGCAGCCAAGCGGCTCACACTGAAGCTTTCTTT	CASSQAAHTEAFF